The present TCR beta chain was sequenced within a study of blood T cell repertoires in COVID-19. Overall study: Spain, Italy and the United States supplied samples that represented acute and convalescent COVID-19.

The V gene end was trimmed by 3 bases and the J gene end by 5 bases; junction bases not matched to a gene: 8. Germline loops: CDR1 SEHNR, CDR2 FQNEAQ (reference sequence). The CDR3 length is 15 residues. The repertoire was sequenced with immunoSEQ multiplex PCR; TCRdb's copy has only in-frame clones and lacks some. The top ten hold under 0.85% of the sample, which has 450,000 to 600,000 clones, roughly 90% seen once. This receptor was taken from a woman aged 18-29 years who had recovered from COVID-19. This chain connects TRBV7-9 to TRBJ2-5, with 8 bases that match TRBD1. Sequencing was carried out using PBMCs or T cells enriched from blood (not recorded which). DNA of the CDR3: TGTGCCAGCAGCTTCGCGACAGGGGATCAGGAGACCCAGTACTTC. Amino acid sequence: CASSFATGDQETQYF. Combining the CDR3 with reference TRBV7-9 and TRBJ2-5 gives the whole variable domain DTGVSQNPRHKITKRGQNVTFRCDPISEHNRLYWYRQTLGQGPEFLTYFQNEAQLEKSRLLSDRFSAERPKGSFSTLEIQRTEQGDSAMYLCASSFATGDQETQYFGPGTRLLVL.